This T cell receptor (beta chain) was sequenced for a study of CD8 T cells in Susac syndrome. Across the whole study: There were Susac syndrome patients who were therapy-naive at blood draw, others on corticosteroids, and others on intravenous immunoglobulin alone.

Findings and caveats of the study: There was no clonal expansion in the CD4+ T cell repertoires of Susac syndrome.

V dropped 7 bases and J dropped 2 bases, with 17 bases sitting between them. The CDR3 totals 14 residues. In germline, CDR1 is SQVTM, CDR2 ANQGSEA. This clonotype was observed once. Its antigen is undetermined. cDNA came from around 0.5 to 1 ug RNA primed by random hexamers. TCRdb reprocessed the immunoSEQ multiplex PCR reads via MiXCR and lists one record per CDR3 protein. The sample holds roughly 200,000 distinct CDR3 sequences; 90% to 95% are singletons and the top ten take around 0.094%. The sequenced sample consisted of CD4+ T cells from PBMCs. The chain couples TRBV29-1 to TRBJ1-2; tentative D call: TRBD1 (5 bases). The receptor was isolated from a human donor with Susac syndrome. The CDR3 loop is CSGAQGRENYGYTF. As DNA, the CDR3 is TGCAGCGGGGCCCAGGGACGGGAGAACTATGGCTACACCTTC.